Presented here are 14 T cell receptor beta chains from one specimen sequenced in a study of response to subunit inactivated influenza vaccine. TCRdb processed the RT-PCR reads anew with MiXCR; each CDR3 protein has one entry. The top ten clones hold 25% to 30% of a sample with some 150,000 distinct CDR3 sequences, 9.5% to 15% of them seen once. These sequences were also reported in another study, on T cells expressing NK-cell markers. Per that paper: Beta-chain TCR cDNA was generated via 5'RACE template switching with UMIs.

Sequences were derived from CD8+ T cells sorted from PBMCs, sampled 12 days after vaccination. The source of these receptors is a man aged 45-65 years who received an inactivated influenza vaccine.

This sequence joins TRBV27 and TRBJ2-3, with a weak D call TRBD2 (7 bases). This CDR3 is built from 14 residues. Germline V gives CDR1 MNHEY, CDR2 SMNVEV (reference sequence). Trimming took off 4 bases at V and 6 bases at J, with 14 bases between the two ends. CDR3 DNA sequence: TGTGCCAGCAGTTCCGCGGGGGCCTCGGATACGCAGTATTTT. Translating it yields CASSSAGASDTQYF.

Relative to its sample, this clonotype is medium-sized. The V call is TRBV29-1, the J call TRBJ2-1; D remains unclear. The germline V gene has CDR1 SQVTM and CDR2 ANQGSEA. Trimming left V 8 bases short and J 0 bases short, with 8 bases between. The CDR3 sequence is 12 residues long. This CDR3 reads CSLDNSYNEQFF. The CDR3 bases are TGCAGCCTAGATAACTCCTACAATGAGCAGTTCTTC.

The chain carries TRBV2 and TRBJ2-1, with D perhaps matching TRBD1 (6 bases). The CDR3 sequence is 15 residues long. CDR1 SNHLY and CDR2 FYNNEI come from the germline V gene. Deletions cut 3 bases from V and 2 bases from J, with 11 bases between. The CDR3 reads CASSDQDRAYNEQFF. The CDR3 DNA reads as TGTGCCAGCAGTGATCAGGACAGAGCCTACAATGAGCAGTTCTTC.

The CDR3 is CASSSGPLTYEQYF. Written as DNA, the CDR3 is TGCGCCAGCAGCTCGGGACCCTTGACCTACGAGCAGTACTTC. This sequence joins TRBV5-1 and TRBJ2-7; D may correspond to TRBD1 or TRBD2 (5 bases each). The germline V and J ends were trimmed by 3 bases and 2 bases, with 12 bases remaining between them. Germline CDR1 SGHRS, CDR2 YFSETQ. The CDR3 totals 14 residues.

The table lists this clonotype with a few counts. J is TRBJ2-2 and V is TRBV27; 9 bases are a match to TRBD2. The V gene's germline CDR1 is MNHEY and CDR2 SMNVEV (reference sequence). CDR3 length equals 16 residues. V lost 4 bases, J lost 4 bases, and 7 bases stayed unmatched. CDR3 amino acids: CASSSVAGAGTGELFF. CDR3 bases: TGTGCCAGCAGTTCGGTAGCGGGGGCGGGCACCGGGGAGCTGTTTTTT.

This chain uses TRBV7-9 with TRBJ1-4; D is uncertain. Per the germline V gene, CDR1 is SEHNR and CDR2 is FQNEAQ (reference sequence). The ends were cut back, 1 base at V and 12 bases at J, with 12 bases in the middle. The CDR3 consists of 13 residues. The CDR3 sequence is CASSLVAADELFF. Here the CDR3 DNA reads TGTGCCAGCAGCTTAGTGGCGGCAGATGAACTGTTTTTT.

This rearrangement joins TRBV12-3 or TRBV12-4 to TRBJ2-1; D is unresolved. With 5 bases removed from V and 10 bases from J, the gap between germline ends came to 9 bases. CDR3 length: 11 residues. In DNA form, the CDR3 reads TGTGCCAGCAGTCCCGTGGGGGAGCAGTTCTTC. Translation gives CASSPVGEQFF.

The V gene is TRBV3-1, the J gene TRBJ2-2; 11 bases agree with TRBD2. Germline CDR1 is LGHDT and CDR2 is YNNKEL (reference sequence). The CDR3 runs 17 residues. V lost 1 base and J lost 5; bases outside the gene matches: 6. As DNA, the CDR3 is TGTGCCAGCAGCCAAGTGTGGGCTAGCGGGGGGACCGGGGAGCTGTTTTTT. It yields the protein CASSQVWASGGTGELFF.

The V call is TRBV15, the J call TRBJ2-5, with TRBD1 identical over 12 bases. In germline, CDR1 is LNHNV, CDR2 YYDKDF (reference sequence). The CDR3 extends over 17 amino acids. The J segment lost 5 bases and the V segment lost 0 bases, leaving 7 bases of the junction unmatched. The CDR3 nucleotides are TGTGCCACCAGCAGAGATATGGGGACAGGGGGCTTTGAGACCCAGTACTTC. Translation gives CATSRDMGTGGFETQYF.

CDR3 nucleotide sequence: TGTGCCAGCAGCTGGACTTCTGGATCCGATGAGCAGTTCTTC. Translation: CASSWTSGSDEQFF. The gene calls are TRBV5-5 and TRBJ2-1; tentatively, D is TRBD2 (5 bases). Trimming left V 3 bases short and J 8 bases short, with 15 bases between. The CDR3 contains 14 residues. The germline CDR1 and CDR2 sequences are SGHKS and YYEKEE (reference sequence).

V usage is TRBV28 and J usage is TRBJ2-5, with D hard to call. Germline CDR1 is MDHEN and CDR2 is SYDVKM. The CDR3 consists of 12 residues. V lost 4 bases to trimming and J lost 2 bases, with 5 bases between them. The CDR3 DNA is TGTGCCAGCAGTTATAAGCAAGAGACCCAGTACTTC. As protein: CASSYKQETQYF. The complete variable domain, with remaining parts taken from reference TRBV28 and TRBJ2-5, reads DVKVTQSSRYLVKRTGEKVFLECVQDMDHENMFWYRQDPGLGLRLIYFSYDVKMKEKGDIPEGYSVSREKKERFSLILESASTNQTSMYLCASSYKQETQYFGPGTRLLVL.

This clonotype was recorded a few times. The chain carries TRBV24-1 and TRBJ2-1; possibly TRBD1 for D (6 bases). The CDR3 is 17 amino acids. CDR1 is KGHDR, CDR2 SFDVKD, per germline. V shed 1 base and J shed 8 bases, with 20 bases lying between them. CDR3 DNA sequence: TGTGCCACCAGTGATTTTCAATCAAGGGGGTTCGACGATGAGCAGTTCTTC. Residues: CATSDFQSRGFDDEQFF.

The V and J genes are TRBV4-3 and TRBJ2-7; maybe TRBD2 (6 bases). Germline V gives CDR1 LGHNA, CDR2 YSLEER. V lost 0 bases, J lost 3 bases, and 9 bases lay in between. The CDR3 has 14 amino acids. The CDR3 DNA reads TGCGCCAGCAGCCAAGATTTCGGGGGCTACGAGCAGTACTTC. It specifies CASSQDFGGYEQYF.

The sample holds a few counts of this clonotype. The V gene is TRBV4-2, the J gene TRBJ2-7; the match to TRBD2 covers 9 bases. The CDR3 totals 16 residues. The germline gives CDR1 LGHNA, CDR2 YNFKEQ. V shed 4 bases and J 0 bases; nucleotides not matched to a gene: 7. CDR3: CASSPLAGAYSYEQYF. CDR3 nucleotides: TGTGCCAGCAGCCCGTTAGCGGGGGCTTACTCCTACGAGCAGTACTTC.